This TCR beta chain was sequenced in a study of blood T cell repertoires in COVID-19. Across the study: COVID-19 samples collected from the United States, Italy and Spain covered acute and convalescent phases. The analysed material was cDNA or gDNA that came from T cells, B-cell-depleted T cells, or PBMCs.

The trim removed 6 bases at V and 0 bases at J, leaving 12 bases unmatched. The CDR3 loop spans 17 amino acids. The germline V gene has CDR1 SGHRS and CDR2 YFSETQ. Original processing methods: The authors estimated nucleated cell counts from reference gene primer amplification. Some clones are missing from TCRdb's copy, which holds only in-frame ones; the method was immunoSEQ multiplex PCR. The DNA gave D and trimming, while V, J and clone size come from that table. The sample shows approximately 60,000 clones, about four fifths of them seen only once. The TCR originated in an elderly woman with acute or convalescent COVID-19. V and J are TRBV5-1 and TRBJ1-3, with 7 bases fitting TRBD1. Sample: peripheral blood. This CDR3 reads CASNPGTDYFSGNTIYF. As DNA, the CDR3 is TGCGCCAGCAACCCCGGGACAGATTATTTCTCTGGAAACACCATATATTTT.